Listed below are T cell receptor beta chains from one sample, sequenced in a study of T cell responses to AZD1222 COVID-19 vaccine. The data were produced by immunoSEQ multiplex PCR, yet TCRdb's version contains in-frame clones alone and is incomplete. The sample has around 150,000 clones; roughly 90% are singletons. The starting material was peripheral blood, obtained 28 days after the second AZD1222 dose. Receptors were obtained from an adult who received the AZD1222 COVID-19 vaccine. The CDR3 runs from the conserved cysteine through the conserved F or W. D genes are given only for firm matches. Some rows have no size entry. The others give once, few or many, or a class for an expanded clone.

cdr3_aa: CASSFRGVFPGQPQHF; cdr3_nt: TGTGCCAGCAGTTTCCGGGGGGTATTCCCGGGTCAGCCCCAGCATTTT; j_call: TRBJ1-5; clone_size: .; d_call: .; v_call: TRBV28
cdr3_aa: CASSPRGTEAFF; cdr3_nt: TGTGCCAGCAGCCCCCGAGGCACTGAAGCTTTCTTT; j_call: TRBJ1-1; clone_size: .; d_call: .; v_call: TRBV7-9
cdr3_aa: CASSQLSRHGETQYF; cdr3_nt: TGCGCCAGCAGTCAATTAAGCAGGCATGGAGAGACCCAGTACTTC; j_call: TRBJ2-5; clone_size: .; d_call: .; v_call: TRBV23-1
cdr3_aa: CASSMTGFSYEQYF; cdr3_nt: TGTGCCAGTAGTATGACAGGATTTTCCTACGAGCAGTACTTC; j_call: TRBJ2-7; clone_size: once; d_call: .; v_call: TRBV19
cdr3_aa: CAWLTTGNYGYTF; cdr3_nt: TGTGCCTGGCTTACGACAGGAAACTATGGCTACACCTTC; j_call: TRBJ1-2; clone_size: .; d_call: .; v_call: TRBV30
cdr3_aa: CASSLYFAGDSEQFF; cdr3_nt: TGTGCCAGCAGTTTATATTTTGCAGGGGACTCTGAGCAGTTCTTC; j_call: TRBJ2-1; clone_size: .; d_call: .; v_call: TRBV27
cdr3_aa: CASSPDREYGYTF; cdr3_nt: TGTGCCAGCAGTCCCGACAGGGAATACGGCTACACCTTC; j_call: TRBJ1-2; clone_size: few; d_call: TRBD1; v_call: TRBV7-2
cdr3_aa: CASSARGGVGEKLFF; cdr3_nt: TGTGCCAGTAGTGCCCGGGGGGGCGTTGGAGAAAAACTGTTTTTT; j_call: TRBJ1-4; clone_size: .; d_call: .; v_call: TRBV19
cdr3_aa: CASSYQLDEQFF; cdr3_nt: TGTGCCAGCAGTTACCAACTTGATGAGCAGTTCTTC; j_call: TRBJ2-1; clone_size: .; d_call: .; v_call: TRBV6-5
cdr3_aa: CASSESGRGDSGNTIYF; cdr3_nt: TGTGCCAGCAGCGAAAGTGGTCGGGGCGACTCTGGAAACACCATATATTTT; j_call: TRBJ1-3; clone_size: .; d_call: .; v_call: TRBV9
cdr3_aa: CASSYYSGTEAFF; cdr3_nt: TGTGCCAGCAGTTACTACTCCGGCACTGAAGCTTTCTTT; j_call: TRBJ1-1; clone_size: .; d_call: .; v_call: TRBV6-2/TRBV6-3
cdr3_aa: CATRDSSYGYTF; cdr3_nt: TGTGCCACCAGGGACAGTTCGTATGGCTACACCTTC; j_call: TRBJ1-2; clone_size: .; d_call: TRBD1; v_call: TRBV19
cdr3_aa: CASRPGSRDNQPQHF; cdr3_nt: TGTGCCAGCAGACCAGGGTCTCGTGACAATCAGCCCCAGCATTTT; j_call: TRBJ1-5; clone_size: .; d_call: .; v_call: TRBV28
cdr3_aa: CASSLERDNTGELFF; cdr3_nt: TGTGCCAGCAGCCTAGAGCGGGACAACACCGGGGAGCTGTTTTTT; j_call: TRBJ2-2; clone_size: once; d_call: .; v_call: TRBV21-1
cdr3_aa: CASSWGTGMNTEAFF; cdr3_nt: TGTGCCAGCAGTTGGGGGACAGGGATGAACACTGAAGCTTTCTTT; j_call: TRBJ1-1; clone_size: .; d_call: TRBD1; v_call: TRBV28